A selection of T cell receptor beta chains follows, all from one sample in a study of T cell changes during pregnancy in multiple sclerosis. Method: immunoSEQ multiplex PCR; TCRdb's copy keeps in-frame clones and lacks some. There are some 68,000 clones in the sample; roughly nine tenths occur only once, and more than 1.4% lies in the top ten. Sequenced material: peripheral blood, taken in the second trimester of pregnancy. These receptors were collected from a female donor with multiple sclerosis, enrolled in a pregnancy study. Both conserved end residues are part of each CDR3. The order of the fields is D gene, V gene, clone size, CDR3 protein. The D gene is left open where the match is weak. Clone size is not always given. Where it is, it says once, few, many or a class for expanded clones.

d_call: NA; v_call: TRBV6-5; clone_size: NA; cdr3_aa: CASSYSKAPGTEAFF
d_call: TRBD2; v_call: TRBV4-1; clone_size: NA; cdr3_aa: CASSQDGTSGAATYEQYF
d_call: NA; v_call: TRBV7-2; clone_size: once; cdr3_aa: CASSLAGTSTDTQYF
d_call: NA; v_call: TRBV13; clone_size: once; cdr3_aa: CASSFLTPSTDTQYF
d_call: NA; v_call: TRBV7-6; clone_size: NA; cdr3_aa: CASSGVSIKQFF
d_call: TRBD1; v_call: TRBV27; clone_size: NA; cdr3_aa: CASSKSGTGYGYTF
d_call: TRBD2; v_call: TRBV27; clone_size: NA; cdr3_aa: CASSPLAGGTDTQYF
d_call: NA; v_call: TRBV6-5; clone_size: NA; cdr3_aa: CASSYVGALGGYTF
d_call: NA; v_call: TRBV6-1; clone_size: NA; cdr3_aa: CASSGMAASTDTQYF
d_call: TRBD2; v_call: TRBV2; clone_size: NA; cdr3_aa: CASRAGTSSEQFF
d_call: TRBD2; v_call: TRBV10-1; clone_size: NA; cdr3_aa: CANPSGGTDTQYF
d_call: TRBD2; v_call: TRBV5-1; clone_size: NA; cdr3_aa: CASSLGTSAETQYF
d_call: NA; v_call: TRBV9; clone_size: NA; cdr3_aa: CASSVSGGTGELFF
d_call: NA; v_call: TRBV7-8; clone_size: NA; cdr3_aa: CASSRGLNPANEQFF
d_call: TRBD1; v_call: TRBV5-1; clone_size: NA; cdr3_aa: CASSQDRAHYGYTF
d_call: NA; v_call: TRBV6-6; clone_size: NA; cdr3_aa: CASSYSMVAMETQYF
d_call: NA; v_call: TRBV5-5; clone_size: NA; cdr3_aa: CASSLEAVGQGNTIYF
d_call: NA; v_call: TRBV27; clone_size: once; cdr3_aa: CASSFRGGGYTF
d_call: NA; v_call: TRBV6-4; clone_size: NA; cdr3_aa: CASSDEAFNQPQHF
d_call: TRBD1; v_call: TRBV28; clone_size: NA; cdr3_aa: CASSSPDRAETQYF
d_call: NA; v_call: TRBV6-1; clone_size: NA; cdr3_aa: CATEEATSYNEQFF
d_call: NA; v_call: TRBV7-6; clone_size: NA; cdr3_aa: CASSSLGRNTLWGNTEAFF
d_call: NA; v_call: TRBV29-1; clone_size: NA; cdr3_aa: CSVEERNGLATGELFF
d_call: TRBD2; v_call: TRBV30; clone_size: NA; cdr3_aa: CAWSVHRTSDSAGELFF
d_call: TRBD1; v_call: TRBV5-6; clone_size: NA; cdr3_aa: CASTSRDRGDQPQHF
d_call: TRBD1; v_call: TRBV7-2; clone_size: NA; cdr3_aa: CASSLGTGGLYEQYF
d_call: TRBD1; v_call: TRBV27; clone_size: NA; cdr3_aa: CASSLGQGPYEQYF
d_call: NA; v_call: TRBV10-2; clone_size: NA; cdr3_aa: CASWSGANQPQHF
d_call: TRBD1; v_call: TRBV27; clone_size: NA; cdr3_aa: CASSSTPDRVTDEQYF
d_call: NA; v_call: TRBV30; clone_size: once; cdr3_aa: CAWSVEYDGYTF
d_call: NA; v_call: TRBV5-1; clone_size: NA; cdr3_aa: CASSYDRLNEKLFF
d_call: NA; v_call: TRBV5-1; clone_size: NA; cdr3_aa: CASRRRGGDYDEQYF
d_call: NA; v_call: TRBV2; clone_size: NA; cdr3_aa: CASSRDSYYEQYF
d_call: NA; v_call: TRBV29-1; clone_size: NA; cdr3_aa: CSVVRGMNTEAFF
d_call: NA; v_call: TRBV4-3; clone_size: NA; cdr3_aa: CASSRRLEFRLGYTF
d_call: NA; v_call: TRBV7-2; clone_size: NA; cdr3_aa: CASSSPRAASSYNEQFF
d_call: NA; v_call: TRBV2; clone_size: NA; cdr3_aa: CASSDGPPETQYF
d_call: NA; v_call: TRBV7-8; clone_size: NA; cdr3_aa: CASSLEVAGETQYF
d_call: NA; v_call: TRBV25-1; clone_size: NA; cdr3_aa: CASSLGQYGYTF
d_call: NA; v_call: TRBV2; clone_size: NA; cdr3_aa: CASNPAGSRLDTQYF
d_call: NA; v_call: TRBV30; clone_size: NA; cdr3_aa: CAWSKGGDEQYF
d_call: TRBD1; v_call: TRBV5-1; clone_size: NA; cdr3_aa: CASSLGQVYNEQFF
d_call: TRBD1; v_call: TRBV23-1; clone_size: NA; cdr3_aa: CASRTGIGYGYTF
d_call: TRBD1; v_call: TRBV6-5; clone_size: NA; cdr3_aa: CASSSGSATGGAKAFF
d_call: NA; v_call: TRBV19; clone_size: NA; cdr3_aa: CASSIASAGTLNSPLHF